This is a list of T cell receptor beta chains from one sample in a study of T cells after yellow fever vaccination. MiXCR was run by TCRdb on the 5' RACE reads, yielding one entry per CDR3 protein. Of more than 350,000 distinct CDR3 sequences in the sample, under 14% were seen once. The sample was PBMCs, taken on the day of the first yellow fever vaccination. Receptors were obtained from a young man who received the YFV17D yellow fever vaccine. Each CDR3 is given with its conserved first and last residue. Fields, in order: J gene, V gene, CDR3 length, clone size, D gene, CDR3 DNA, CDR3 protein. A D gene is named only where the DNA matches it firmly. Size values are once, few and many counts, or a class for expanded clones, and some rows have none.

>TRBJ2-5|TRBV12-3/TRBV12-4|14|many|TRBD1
TGTGCCAGCAGTTTTAGGGGGCTGATTGAGACCCAGTACTTC
CASSFRGLIETQYF
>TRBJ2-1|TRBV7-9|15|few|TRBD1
TGTGCCAGCAGCTTTAAGGACAGGGGGCTGCATGAGCAGTTCTTC
CASSFKDRGLHEQFF
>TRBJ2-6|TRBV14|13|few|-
TGTGCCAGCAGCAATACCGGGGCCAACGTCCTGACTTTC
CASSNTGANVLTF
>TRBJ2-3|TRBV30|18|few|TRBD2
TGTGCCTGGACGACTAGCGGGGGCACTACCCAAACTACAGATACGCAGTATTTT
CAWTTSGGTTQTTDTQYF
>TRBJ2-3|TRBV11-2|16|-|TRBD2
TGTGCCAGCAGCTCCCGACTAGCGGGATTCACAGATACGCAGTATTTT
CASSSRLAGFTDTQYF
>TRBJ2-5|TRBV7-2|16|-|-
TGTGCCAGCATACTCGCGACCGTCCCGGTGTTGGAGACCCAGTACTTC
CASILATVPVLETQYF
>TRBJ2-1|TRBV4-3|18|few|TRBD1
TGCGCCAGCAGCCAAGATAGGGGACAGGGGGTCACCTACAATGAGCAGTTCTTC
CASSQDRGQGVTYNEQFF
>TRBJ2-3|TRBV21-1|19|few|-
TGTGCCAGCAGGCGTCATCACAGGAGCTCCCTACTTAGCACAGATACGCAGTATTTT
CASRRHHRSSLLSTDTQYF
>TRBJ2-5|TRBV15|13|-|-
TGTGCCACCAGCAGCGGGGCACGAGAGACCCAGTACTTC
CATSSGARETQYF
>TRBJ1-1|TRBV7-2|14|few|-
TGTGCCAGCCGGGGGGCTGGCGGTGGGACTGAAGCTTTCTTT
CASRGAGGGTEAFF
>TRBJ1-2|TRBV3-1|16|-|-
TGTGCCAGCAGCCAACAAAGCAGGGGTTGGGGCTATGGCTACACCTTC
CASSQQSRGWGYGYTF
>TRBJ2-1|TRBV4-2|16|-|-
TGTGCCAGCAGCCCTCCGGGACTCCCCTCCTACAATGAGCAGTTCTTC
CASSPPGLPSYNEQFF
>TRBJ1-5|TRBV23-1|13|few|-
TGCGCCAGCAGTCACGGAGGCAATCAGCCCCAGCATTTT
CASSHGGNQPQHF
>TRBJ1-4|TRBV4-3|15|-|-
TGCGCCAGCAGCCACTCGGAGTCGGGGAGTGAAAAACTGTTTTTT
CASSHSESGSEKLFF
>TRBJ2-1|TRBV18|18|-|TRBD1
TGTGCCAGCTCAACAGGACAGGGAAGGTCCCAGCCCTACAATGAGCAGTTCTTC
CASSTGQGRSQPYNEQFF
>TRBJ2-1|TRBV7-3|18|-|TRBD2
TGTGCCAGCAGCTCCCTAGGGACTAGCGGGGCTTCCTACAATGAGCAGTTCTTC
CASSSLGTSGASYNEQFF
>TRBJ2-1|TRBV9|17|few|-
TGTGCCAGCAGCGTAGACGGAAGCCCCCCGTCCTACAATGAGCAGTTCTTC
CASSVDGSPPSYNEQFF
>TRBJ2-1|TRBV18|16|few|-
TGTGCCAGCTCACCACTCCAGGGACTCTCCTACAATGAGCAGTTCTTC
CASSPLQGLSYNEQFF
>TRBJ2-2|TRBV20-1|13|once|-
TGCAGTGCGAGGACGTCGAACACCGGGGAGCTGTTTTTT
CSARTSNTGELFF
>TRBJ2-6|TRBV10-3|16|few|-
TGTGCCATCACCGCCGGCTTGGGGTCTGGGGCCAACGTCCTGACTTTC
CAITAGLGSGANVLTF
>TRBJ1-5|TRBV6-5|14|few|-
TGTGCCAGCAGTTACCATGGGACGAATCAGCCCCAGCATTTT
CASSYHGTNQPQHF
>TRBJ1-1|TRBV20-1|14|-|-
TGCAGTCCTAGAGATAGTGGGGGGCGAACTGAAGCTTTCTTT
CSPRDSGGRTEAFF
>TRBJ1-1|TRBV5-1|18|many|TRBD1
TGCGCCAGCAGTGGAGGGGACAGGAGCCGACCCTGGAACACTGAAGCTTTCTTT
CASSGGDRSRPWNTEAFF
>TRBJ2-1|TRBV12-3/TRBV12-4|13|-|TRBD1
TGTGCCAGCAGTTTCCTACGGACAGGGAGTCGGCTCTTC
CASSFLRTGSRLF
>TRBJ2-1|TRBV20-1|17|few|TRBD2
TGCAGTGCTAGAGGGCTAGCGGGGGGAAGCTCCTACAATGAGCAGTTCTTC
CSARGLAGGSSYNEQFF
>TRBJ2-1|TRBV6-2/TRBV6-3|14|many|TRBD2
TGTGCCAGCAGTTATTCGGGGGGAAACAATGAGCAGTTCTTC
CASSYSGGNNEQFF
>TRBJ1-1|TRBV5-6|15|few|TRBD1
TGTGCCAGCAGCAACAGGGGGCGACTGAACACTGAAGCTTTCTTT
CASSNRGRLNTEAFF
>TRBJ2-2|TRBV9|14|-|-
TGTGCCAGCAGCGTAGTGGGGGACACCGGGGAGCTGTTTTTT
CASSVVGDTGELFF
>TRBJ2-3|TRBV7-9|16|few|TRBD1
TGTGCCAGCAGCTTAGTTGGGACAGATCTAACAGATACGCAGTATTTT
CASSLVGTDLTDTQYF
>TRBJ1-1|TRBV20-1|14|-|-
TGCAGTGCTCCCAGGCACCGTTCTGGCGCTGAAGCTTTCTTT
CSAPRHRSGAEAFF
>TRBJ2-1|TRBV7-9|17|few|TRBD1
TGTGCCAGCAGCCATAACAGGGGCTTTCGCCATTACAATGAGCAGTTCTTC
CASSHNRGFRHYNEQFF
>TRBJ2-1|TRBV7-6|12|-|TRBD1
TGTGCCAGCAGCTGGGGGACAGCCGAGCAGTTCTTC
CASSWGTAEQFF
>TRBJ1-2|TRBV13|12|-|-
TGTGCCAGCAGCCTACAGGATGGGGGCTACACCTTC
CASSLQDGGYTF
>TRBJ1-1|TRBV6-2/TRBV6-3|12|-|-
TGTGCCAGCAGACATCCGGGCCCGGAAGCTTTCTTT
CASRHPGPEAFF
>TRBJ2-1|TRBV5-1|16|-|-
TGCGCCAGCAGCCCGGGACTCTACTCGTTGTACAATGAGCAGTTCTTC
CASSPGLYSLYNEQFF
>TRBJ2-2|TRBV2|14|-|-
TGTGCCAGCAGGAGGGACACAAGCACCGGGGAGCTGTTTTTT
CASRRDTSTGELFF